The 20 T cell receptor beta chains below were found in one sample sequenced in a study of monozygotic twins with inflammatory bowel disease (dated by TCRdb to the late 2010s). The library relied on 5' RACE. The sequencing machine was an Illumina HiSeq 2500. The reads went through TCRdb reprocessing, and each CDR3 protein sequence gets one entry with no DNA. The table kept for this sample lists 150,000 to 200,000 distinct CDR3 sequences. The top ten clones comprise 2.8% of the sample. The sequencing sample was made of blood. These receptors all come from a human donor with ulcerative colitis or Crohn's disease, or a healthy co-twin of an affected twin (not recorded which).

This chain links TRBV18 with TRBJ1-2. Germline V CDR1 and CDR2: KGHSH, LQKENI. The CDR3 totals 12 residues. This chain's CDR3 is CASSPGDYGYTF.

Here the CDR3 reads CASSLAGTGNAIYF. The chain carries TRBV5-1 and TRBJ1-3. Germline loops: CDR1 SGHRS, CDR2 YFSETQ. The CDR3 sequence is 14 residues long.

V usage is TRBV19 and J usage is TRBJ2-1. CDR3 length: 14 residues. The V gene's germline CDR1 is LNHDA and CDR2 SQIVND (reference sequence). CDR3 amino acids: CASSIRTSRNEQFF.

The V call is TRBV24-1, the J call TRBJ2-1; TCRdb's D call, TRBD1, is unchecked because there is no DNA. The CDR3 is 20 residues long. Germline values: CDR1 KGHDR, CDR2 SFDVKD. The CDR3 reads CATSDFPSGGRGGSYNEQFF.

The CDR3 protein is CASSPMRAGELFF. The J gene is TRBJ2-2, the V gene TRBV4-2; TCRdb's D call, TRBD2, is unchecked because there is no DNA. This CDR3 comprises 13 residues. Germline V gives CDR1 LGHNA, CDR2 YNFKEQ.

The J gene is TRBJ2-1, the V gene TRBV12-3 or TRBV12-4. CDR3 size: 15 residues. CDR3 sequence reads: CASSFVQSSYNEQFF.

This sequence joins TRBV7-3 and TRBJ2-3. Germline lookup yields CDR1 SGHTA and CDR2 FQGTGA. The CDR3 has 13 residues. The CDR3 loop is CASSRWRGDTQYF.

The chain is built from TRBV6-5 and TRBJ1-3; TCRdb designates TRBD1, a call that cannot be tested without DNA. The CDR3 extends over 15 amino acids. In germline, CDR1 is MNHEY, CDR2 SVGAGI. The CDR3 reads CASSYGGHSGNTIYF.

The chain carries TRBV19 and TRBJ1-5. This CDR3 has 15 residues. Per the germline V gene, CDR1 is LNHDA and CDR2 is SQIVND (reference sequence). CDR3 protein: CASRRGSLGNQPQHF.

This sequence joins TRBV12-3 or TRBV12-4 and TRBJ2-7. This CDR3 is 14 amino acids long. The CDR3 here is CASSLAGWSYEQYF.

The CDR3 sequence is CASSLGLAGGTGELFF. V gene TRBV28 combines with J gene TRBJ2-2; no DNA is available, so the TRBD2 call from TCRdb remains unchecked. This CDR3 has 16 amino acids. CDR1 and CDR2 from the germline V gene are MDHEN and SYDVKM.

This chain uses TRBV11-2 with TRBJ1-5; without DNA, the TCRdb call of TRBD1 cannot be checked. This CDR3 spans 17 amino acids. Germline assignment: CDR1 SGHAT and CDR2 FQNNGV. CDR3 residues: CASSLDGGAWSDQPQHF.

The chain joins TRBV3-1 to TRBJ2-3. Germline assignment: CDR1 LGHDT and CDR2 YNNKEL (reference sequence). The CDR3 is 16 amino acids. CDR3 region: CASSPPGAAVTDTQYF.

The V call is TRBV7-9, the J call TRBJ1-2; the D gene TCRdb calls, TRBD1, cannot be checked with no DNA. The CDR3 sequence is 13 residues long. CDR1 is SEHNR, CDR2 FQNEAQ, per germline (reference sequence). This CDR3 is CASSQLIPNGYTF.

This chain links TRBV7-2 with TRBJ2-1. The length of the CDR3 is 15 residues. The germline V gene encodes CDR1 SGHTA and CDR2 FQGNSA. The CDR3 loop is CASSLDTGSYNEQFF.

V and J are TRBV5-1 and TRBJ2-5; TCRdb designates TRBD1, a call that cannot be tested without DNA. This CDR3 region has 16 residues. Germline V gene sequence: CDR1 SGHRS, CDR2 YFSETQ. The CDR3 is CASSVGQLPYQETQYF.

This sequence joins TRBV7-2 and TRBJ2-2; TCRdb's D call, TRBD2, is unchecked because there is no DNA. Germline CDR1 and CDR2: SGHTA and FQGNSA. This CDR3 contains 16 residues. CDR3 in amino acids: CASSLGTSGRSGELFF.

The CDR3: CATSRDGRWDNEQFF. V is TRBV15 and J is TRBJ2-1; TCRdb indicates TRBD2, and absent DNA this call remains unverified. Per germline, CDR1 LNHNV and CDR2 YYDKDF (reference sequence). This CDR3 is built from 15 residues. Complete variable domain (other parts from reference TRBV15 and TRBJ2-1): DAMVIQNPRYQVTQFGKPVTLSCSQTLNHNVMYWYQQKSSQAPKLLFHYYDKDFNNEADTPDNFQSRRPNTSFCFLDIRSPGLGDTAMYLCATSRDGRWDNEQFFGPGTRLTVL.

The V and J genes are TRBV11-2 and TRBJ1-1. From germline, CDR1 is SGHAT and CDR2 FQNNGV. The CDR3 is made up of 14 amino acids. CDR3 protein: CASSLLRMNTEAFF.

The chain is built from TRBV7-2 and TRBJ2-1; without DNA, the TCRdb call of TRBD1 cannot be checked. The germline gives CDR1 SGHTA, CDR2 FQGNSA. This CDR3 spans 13 amino acids. The CDR3 reads CASSLDRGRGQFF.